The sequence of this T cell receptor (beta chain) was determined in a study of OX40 agonist ivuxolimab in advanced cancers. In the study overall: Patients treated during dose escalation were battling hepatocellular carcinoma, melanoma, renal cell or head and neck cancer. Participants could have had prior anti-PD-1, anti-PD-L1 or anti-CTLA-4 therapy, and 40% had some. Whole-study findings and limits: Clones of CD4+ and CD8+ blood T cells grew by week 6 at doses of 0.1 to 3.0 mg/kg. Certain nonresponders additionally had low normalized T-cell clonal expansion.

Germline values: CDR1 LNHNV, CDR2 YYDKDF (reference sequence). The CDR3 runs 11 residues. With 6 bases removed from V and 5 bases from J, the gap between germline ends came to 7 bases. The data were produced by immunoSEQ multiplex PCR, yet TCRdb's version contains in-frame clones alone and is incomplete. Among roughly 30,000 clones listed, roughly 90% were seen once. With respect to this clone: Its target is unknown.

V gene TRBV15 combines with J gene TRBJ1-1; unclear D gene. The input for sequencing was CD4+ or CD8+ T cells sorted from blood, taken in a trial of the OX40 agonist ivuxolimab. This receptor was taken from an adult with an advanced solid tumor such as melanoma, head and neck, liver or kidney cancer. The CDR3 DNA reads TGTGCCACCAGGAGTACGACTGAAGCTTTCTTT. Translating it yields CATRSTTEAFF.